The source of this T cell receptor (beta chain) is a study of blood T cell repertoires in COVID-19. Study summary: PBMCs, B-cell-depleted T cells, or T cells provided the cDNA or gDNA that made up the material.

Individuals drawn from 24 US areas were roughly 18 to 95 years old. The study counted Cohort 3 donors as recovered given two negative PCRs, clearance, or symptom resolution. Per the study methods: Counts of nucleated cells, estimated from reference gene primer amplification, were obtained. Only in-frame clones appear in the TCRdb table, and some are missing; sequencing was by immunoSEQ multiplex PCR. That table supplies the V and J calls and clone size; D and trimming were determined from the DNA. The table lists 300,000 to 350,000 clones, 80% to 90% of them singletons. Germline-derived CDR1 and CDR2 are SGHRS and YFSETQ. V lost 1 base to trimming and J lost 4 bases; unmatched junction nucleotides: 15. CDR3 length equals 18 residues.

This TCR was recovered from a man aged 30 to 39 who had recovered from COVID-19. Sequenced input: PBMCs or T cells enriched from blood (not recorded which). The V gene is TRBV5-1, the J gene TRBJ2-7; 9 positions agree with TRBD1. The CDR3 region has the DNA TGCGCCAGCAGCTTGAGGGACAGGGTATCGGCGGACACTTACGAGCAGTACTTC. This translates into CASSLRDRVSADTYEQYF.